This TCR beta chain is drawn from a study of cytomegalovirus exposure and HLA in healthy donors. General study results and limits: Many donors carried some public TCRs, although rarity characterized most TCR sequences. Associated with cytomegalovirus, according to the listing, were approximately 160 TCR beta chains. Researchers reported that a few CMV-associated chains were confirmed in vitro as CMV antigen-specific. Reportedly, diagnosis of cytomegalovirus status by the classifier showed high specificity and sensitivity.

On this clone: What it recognizes is unknown.

Repertoires were generated with immunoSEQ multiplex PCR, while TCRdb's copy carries only in-frame clones and drops some. The top ten clones hold 1.1% of a sample with 95,000 to 150,000 clones, roughly 89% of them seen once. The germline gives CDR1 GTSNPN, CDR2 SVGIG (reference sequence). CDR3 length equals 15 residues. V lost 5 bases, J lost 1 base, and 16 bases lay in between. The source material was PBMCs. This receptor was taken from a woman between 18 and 30 years old in good health and CMV-seronegative. The J gene is TRBJ2-3, the V gene TRBV30; tentatively, D is TRBD2 (6 bases). The CDR3 DNA is TGTGCCTGGGGGGGGAGCTTGCTAGGCACAGATACGCAGTATTTT. It is translated as CAWGGSLLGTDTQYF.